The T cell receptor beta chain under discussion was sequenced for a study of blood T cell repertoires in COVID-19. Study in general: The United States, Italy and Spain supplied acute and convalescent COVID-19 samples.

As handled by the study authors: Quantification of nucleated cells was approximated via reference gene primer amplification. Clones were sequenced by immunoSEQ multiplex PCR, and TCRdb holds only the in-frame ones, with some missing. V and J calls and clone size are copied from that table; D and trimming were computed from the DNA. The sample holds about 520,000 clones, approximately 83% seen once. Germline trimming cut 5 bases from V and 10 bases from J; bases unmatched to any gene: 12. The CDR3 is 14 residues long. CDR1 and CDR2 (germline): SGHTA, FQGTGA. The chain carries TRBV7-3 and TRBJ1-2; 8 bases match TRBD1. This receptor was identified in a human donor in a cohort sampled during active COVID-19. Sequencing input: peripheral blood. The CDR3 region is CASSRSGQGSVYTF. DNA for the CDR3: TGTGCCAGCAGCCGAAGCGGACAGGGCAGTGTCTACACCTTC.